This T cell receptor (beta chain) was captured in a study of blood T cell repertoires in COVID-19. Study-level information: The United States, Italy and Spain supplied acute and convalescent COVID-19 samples. Sources were T cells, B-cell-depleted T cells, or PBMCs; the material itself was cDNA or gDNA.

This CDR3 is built from 15 residues. J lost 5 bases, V lost 3 bases, and 9 bases had no gene match. Germline V gene sequence: CDR1 LNHDA, CDR2 SQIVND (reference sequence). Original methodology: Estimation of nucleated cell counts was performed using reference gene primer amplification. TCRdb's copy holds only in-frame clones and misses some; the assay was immunoSEQ multiplex PCR. V, J and clone size reflect that table, while D and trimming were determined from the DNA. Of around 200,000 clones listed, over 70% are singletons. The chain uses TRBV19 and TRBJ2-7, with TRBD1 identical over 8 bases. The receptor comes from a woman in her fifties or sixties with acute or convalescent COVID-19. The specimen was peripheral blood. The CDR3 is CASSIMAGGGNEQYF. CDR3 bases: TGTGCCAGTAGTATCATGGCAGGGGGCGGAAACGAGCAGTACTTC.